This T cell receptor beta chain was captured in a study of cytomegalovirus exposure and HLA in healthy donors. The study, taken as a whole, reports: The classifier reportedly diagnosed cytomegalovirus status with high specificity and sensitivity. When analyzed later, a missense DCLRE1C variant was found to be linked to TCR beta V- and J-gene trimming.

A word on this clone: Its antigen is undetermined.

The donors (healthy individuals) were bone marrow donors. The study ran its PCR with 60 Vbeta and 13 Jbeta primers. Some clones are missing from TCRdb's copy, which holds only in-frame ones; the method was immunoSEQ multiplex PCR. This listing includes over 75,000 clones. Sequenced sample: PBMCs. This receptor was taken from a man between 50 and 59 years old in good health and CMV-seronegative.

The CDR3 loop reads CASSLGGEYEQYF. In DNA, the CDR3 is TGTGCCAGCAGCTTGGGCGGGGAGTACGAGCAGTACTTC. J is TRBJ2-7 and V is TRBV5-8; D is possibly TRBD2 (6 bases). V was cut by 0 bases and J by 4 bases, with 8 bases left in between. The CDR3 runs to 13 residues. Germline CDR1 and CDR2: SGHTS and YDEGEE.